Sequencing of this TCR beta chain was carried out in a study of T-cell reconstitution after alpha-beta-depleted transplantation in children. This clonotype appeared many times. Researchers prepared the TCRbeta library using unique molecular identifiers, the study reports. In TCRdb, the PCR reads were re-called with MiXCR into one record per CDR3 protein. The repertoire consists of roughly 200,000 distinct CDR3 sequences, with approximately 7% occurring once and the leading ten covering approximately 3%. Germline assignment: CDR1 LGHNA and CDR2 YSLEER. The CDR3 totals 16 residues. V lost 0 bases and J 4 bases, leaving 13 bases between the germline ends.

The sequence derives from a human donor who donated a stem cell graft to a child with Wiskott-Aldrich syndrome. Sequenced material: PBMCs from the stem cell graft donor, taken from the stem cell graft. This sequence joins TRBV4-3 and TRBJ2-1; possibly TRBD1 for D (5 bases). In nucleotides, the CDR3 is TGCGCCAGCAGCCAAGATACTCCAGGGTCTTACAATGAGCAGTTCTTC. The encoded protein is CASSQDTPGSYNEQFF.